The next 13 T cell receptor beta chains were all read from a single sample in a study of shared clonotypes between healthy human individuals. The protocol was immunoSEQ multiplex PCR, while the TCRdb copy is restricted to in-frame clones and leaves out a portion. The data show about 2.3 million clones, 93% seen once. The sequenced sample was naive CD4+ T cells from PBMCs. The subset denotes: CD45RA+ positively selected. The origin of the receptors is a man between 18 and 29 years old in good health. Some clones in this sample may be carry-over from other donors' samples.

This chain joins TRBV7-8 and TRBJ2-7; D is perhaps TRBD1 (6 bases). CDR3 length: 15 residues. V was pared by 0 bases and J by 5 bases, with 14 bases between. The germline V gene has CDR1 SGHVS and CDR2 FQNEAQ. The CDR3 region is CASSLATGSLNEQYF. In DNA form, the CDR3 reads TGTGCCAGCAGCTTAGCCACAGGGAGCCTGAACGAGCAGTACTTC.

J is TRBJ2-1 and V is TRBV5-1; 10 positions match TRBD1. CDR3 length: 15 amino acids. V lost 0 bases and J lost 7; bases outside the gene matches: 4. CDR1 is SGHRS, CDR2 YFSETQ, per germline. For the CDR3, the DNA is TGCGCCAGCAGCTTGGCTGGACAGGGGGTAAATGAGCAGTTCTTC. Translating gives CASSLAGQGVNEQFF.

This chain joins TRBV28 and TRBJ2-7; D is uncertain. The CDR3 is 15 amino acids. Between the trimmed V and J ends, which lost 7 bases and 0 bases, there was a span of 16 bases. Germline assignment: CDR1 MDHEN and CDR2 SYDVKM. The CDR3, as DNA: TGTGCCAGCACCCGATTTGGGGTGCTCTCCTACGAGCAGTACTTC. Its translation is CASTRFGVLSYEQYF.

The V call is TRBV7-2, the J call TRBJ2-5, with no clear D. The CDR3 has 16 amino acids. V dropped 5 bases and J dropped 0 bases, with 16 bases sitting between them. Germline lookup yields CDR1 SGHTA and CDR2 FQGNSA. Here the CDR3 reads CASSKAGNQYQETQYF. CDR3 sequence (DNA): TGTGCCAGCAGCAAAGCCGGAAATCAGTACCAAGAGACCCAGTACTTC.

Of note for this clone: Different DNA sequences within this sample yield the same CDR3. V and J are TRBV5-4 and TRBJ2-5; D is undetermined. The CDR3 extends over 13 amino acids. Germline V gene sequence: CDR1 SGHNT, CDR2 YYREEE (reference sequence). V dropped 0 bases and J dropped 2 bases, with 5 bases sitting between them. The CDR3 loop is CASSLDTQETQYF. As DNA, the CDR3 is TGTGCCAGCAGCTTGGACACTCAAGAGACCCAGTACTTC.

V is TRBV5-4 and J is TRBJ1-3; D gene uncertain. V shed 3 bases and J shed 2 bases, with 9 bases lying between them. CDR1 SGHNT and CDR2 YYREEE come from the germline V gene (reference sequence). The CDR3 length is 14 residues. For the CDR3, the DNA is TGTGCCAGCAGCTACGGACTTACTGGAAACACCATATATTTT. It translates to CASSYGLTGNTIYF.

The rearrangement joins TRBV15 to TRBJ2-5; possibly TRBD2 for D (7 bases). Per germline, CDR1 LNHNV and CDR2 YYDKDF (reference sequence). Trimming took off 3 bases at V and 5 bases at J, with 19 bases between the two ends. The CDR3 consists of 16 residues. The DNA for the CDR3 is TGTGCCACCAGCAGGGGGGGGGCAGGGGCCTCGGAGACCCAGTACTTC. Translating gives CATSRGGAGASETQYF.

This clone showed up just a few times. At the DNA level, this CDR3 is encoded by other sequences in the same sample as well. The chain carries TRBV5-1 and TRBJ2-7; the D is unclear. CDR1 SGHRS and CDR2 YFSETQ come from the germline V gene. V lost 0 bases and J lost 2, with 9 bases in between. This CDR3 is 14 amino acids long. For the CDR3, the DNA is TGCGCCAGCAGCTTGGGGCAGGCCGCCTACGAGCAGTACTTC. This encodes CASSLGQAAYEQYF.

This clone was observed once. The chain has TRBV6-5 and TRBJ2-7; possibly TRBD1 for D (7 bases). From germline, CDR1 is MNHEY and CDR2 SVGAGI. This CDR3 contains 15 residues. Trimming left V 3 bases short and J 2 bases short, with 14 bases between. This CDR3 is CASSYLAGGTYEQYF. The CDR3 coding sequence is TGTGCCAGCAGTTATTTGGCAGGGGGGACCTACGAGCAGTACTTC.

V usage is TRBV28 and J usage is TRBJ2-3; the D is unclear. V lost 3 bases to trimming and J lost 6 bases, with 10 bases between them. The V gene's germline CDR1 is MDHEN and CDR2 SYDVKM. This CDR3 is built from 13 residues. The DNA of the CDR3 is TGTGCCAGCAGTTTGGCACATGCGGATACGCAGTATTTT. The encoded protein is CASSLAHADTQYF.

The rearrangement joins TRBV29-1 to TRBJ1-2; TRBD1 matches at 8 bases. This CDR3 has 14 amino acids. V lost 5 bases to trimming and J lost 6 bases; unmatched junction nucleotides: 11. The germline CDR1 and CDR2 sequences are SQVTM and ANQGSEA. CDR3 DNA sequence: TGCAGCGTTTCCAGGACAGGGTCATTGGATGGCTACACCTTC. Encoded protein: CSVSRTGSLDGYTF.

The CDR3 bases are TGTGCCAGCAGCCGTACAGCAACTAATGAAAAACTGTTTTTT. This sequence encodes CASSRTATNEKLFF. V usage is TRBV7-9 and J usage is TRBJ1-4; the D is unclear. CDR1 is SEHNR and CDR2 is FQNEAQ in the germline V gene (reference sequence). The CDR3 spans 14 residues. V was shortened by 5 bases and J by 0 bases, with 7 bases between the two germline ends.

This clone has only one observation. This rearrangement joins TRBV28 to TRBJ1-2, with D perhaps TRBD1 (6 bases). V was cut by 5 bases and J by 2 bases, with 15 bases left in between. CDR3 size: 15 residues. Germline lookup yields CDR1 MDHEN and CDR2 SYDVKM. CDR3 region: CASSQKTGANYGYTF. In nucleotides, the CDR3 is TGTGCCAGCAGTCAAAAGACAGGAGCCAACTATGGCTACACCTTC.